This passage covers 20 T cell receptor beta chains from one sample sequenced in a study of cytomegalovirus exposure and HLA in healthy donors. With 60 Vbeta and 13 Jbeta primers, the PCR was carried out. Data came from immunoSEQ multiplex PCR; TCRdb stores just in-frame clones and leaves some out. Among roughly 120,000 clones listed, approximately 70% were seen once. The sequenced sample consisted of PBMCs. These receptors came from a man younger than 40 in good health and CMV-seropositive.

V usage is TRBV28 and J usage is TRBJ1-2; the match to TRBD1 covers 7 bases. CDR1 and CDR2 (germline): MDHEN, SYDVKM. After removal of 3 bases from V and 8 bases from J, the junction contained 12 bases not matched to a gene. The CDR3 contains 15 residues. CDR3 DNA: TGTGCCAGCAGTTTGACAGGGTATGACGCGGGAGGCTACACCTTC. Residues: CASSLTGYDAGGYTF.

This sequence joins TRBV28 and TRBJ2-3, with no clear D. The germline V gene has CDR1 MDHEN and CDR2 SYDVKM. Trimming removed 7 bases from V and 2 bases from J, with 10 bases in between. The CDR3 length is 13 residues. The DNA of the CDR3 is TGTGCCAGCATTAGCCAGACCACAGATACGCAGTATTTT. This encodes CASISQTTDTQYF.

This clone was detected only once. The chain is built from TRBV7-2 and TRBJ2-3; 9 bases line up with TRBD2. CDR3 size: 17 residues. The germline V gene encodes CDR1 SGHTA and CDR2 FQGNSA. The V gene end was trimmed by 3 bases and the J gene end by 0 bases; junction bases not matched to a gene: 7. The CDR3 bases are TGTGCCAGCAGCTTCCGAGCTACTAGCGGGAGCACAGATACGCAGTATTTT. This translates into CASSFRATSGSTDTQYF.

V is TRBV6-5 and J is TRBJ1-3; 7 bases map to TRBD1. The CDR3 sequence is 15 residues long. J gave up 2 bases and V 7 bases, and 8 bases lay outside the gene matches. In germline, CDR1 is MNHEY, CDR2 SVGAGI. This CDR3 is CASKSGQVPGNTIYF. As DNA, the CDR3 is TGTGCCAGCAAATCCGGACAGGTTCCTGGAAACACCATATATTTT.

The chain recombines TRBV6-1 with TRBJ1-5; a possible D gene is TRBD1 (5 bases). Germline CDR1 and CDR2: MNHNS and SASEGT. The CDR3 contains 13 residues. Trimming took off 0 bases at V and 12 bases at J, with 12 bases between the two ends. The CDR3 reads CASSEAHGGLQHF. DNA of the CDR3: TGTGCCAGCAGTGAAGCCCACGGGGGTCTCCAGCATTTT.

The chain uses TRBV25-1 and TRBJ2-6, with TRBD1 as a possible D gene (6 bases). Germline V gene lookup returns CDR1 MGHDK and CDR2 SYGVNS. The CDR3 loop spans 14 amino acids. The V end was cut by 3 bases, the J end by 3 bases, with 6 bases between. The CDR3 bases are TGTGCCAGCAGTGAGGGACATGGGGCCAACGTCCTGACTTTC. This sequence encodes CASSEGHGANVLTF.

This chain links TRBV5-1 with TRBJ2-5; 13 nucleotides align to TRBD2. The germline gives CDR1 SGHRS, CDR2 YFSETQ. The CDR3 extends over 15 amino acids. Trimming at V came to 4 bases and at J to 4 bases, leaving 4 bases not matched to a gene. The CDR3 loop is CASSTRTSGGETQYF. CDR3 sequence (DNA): TGCGCCAGCAGCACCCGGACTAGCGGGGGAGAGACCCAGTACTTC.

The CDR3 protein is CASSSGWGSDTQYF. The CDR3 region has the DNA TGTGCCAGCAGCTCGGGGTGGGGTTCGGATACGCAGTATTTT. This chain links TRBV7-3 with TRBJ2-3; TRBD2 might be the D (5 bases). V lost 4 bases and J lost 6, with 14 bases in between. Germline CDR1 and CDR2: SGHTA and FQGTGA. The CDR3 has 14 residues.

The CDR3 sequence is CASSSRDRGTDPTYEQYF. Here the CDR3 DNA reads TGCGCCAGCAGCTCCCGGGACAGGGGGACCGACCCCACCTACGAGCAGTACTTC. This chain links TRBV5-1 with TRBJ2-7, with 11 positions matching TRBD1. Trimming cost V 3 bases and J 2 bases; bases outside gene matches: 13. The length of the CDR3 is 18 residues. Germline V CDR1 and CDR2: SGHRS, YFSETQ. Full variable domain (outside the CDR3, taken from reference TRBV5-1 and TRBJ2-7): KAGVTQTPRYLIKTRGQQVTLSCSPISGHRSVSWYQQTPGQGLQFLFEYFSETQRNKGNFPGRFSGRQFSNSRSEMNVSTLELGDSALYLCASSSRDRGTDPTYEQYFGPGTRLTVT.

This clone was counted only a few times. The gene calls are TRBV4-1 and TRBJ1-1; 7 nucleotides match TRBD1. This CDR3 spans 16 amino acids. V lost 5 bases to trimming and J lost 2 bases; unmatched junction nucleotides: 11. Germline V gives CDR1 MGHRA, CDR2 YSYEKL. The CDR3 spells CASSSPAGTVNTEAFF. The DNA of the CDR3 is TGCGCCAGCAGCTCCCCGGCGGGGACAGTAAACACTGAAGCTTTCTTT.

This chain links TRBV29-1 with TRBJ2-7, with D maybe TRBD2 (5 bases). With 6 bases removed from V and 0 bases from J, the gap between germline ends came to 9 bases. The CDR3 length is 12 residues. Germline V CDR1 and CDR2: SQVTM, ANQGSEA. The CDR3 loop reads CSVRADSYEQYV. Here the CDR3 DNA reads TGCAGCGTGAGGGCAGACTCCTACGAGCAGTACGTC.

CDR3 in DNA: TGTGCCAGCAGGCGGGGCACATCCTATGGCTACACCTTC. Its translation: CASRRGTSYGYTF. The chain uses TRBV28 and TRBJ1-2; D is perhaps TRBD1 (5 bases). With 6 bases removed from V and 4 bases from J, the gap between germline ends came to 12 bases. Per germline, CDR1 MDHEN and CDR2 SYDVKM. The CDR3 has 13 amino acids.

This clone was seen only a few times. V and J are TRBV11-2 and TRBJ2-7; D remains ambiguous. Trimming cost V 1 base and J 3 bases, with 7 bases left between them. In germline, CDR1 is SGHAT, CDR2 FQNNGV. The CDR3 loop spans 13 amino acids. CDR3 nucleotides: TGTGCCAGCAGCTTAGTTCTTAGCTACGAGCAGTACTTC. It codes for CASSLVLSYEQYF.

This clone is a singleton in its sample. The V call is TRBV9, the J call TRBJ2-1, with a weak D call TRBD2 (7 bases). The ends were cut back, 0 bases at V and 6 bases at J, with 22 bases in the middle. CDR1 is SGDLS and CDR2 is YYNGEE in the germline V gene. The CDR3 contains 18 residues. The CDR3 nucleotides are TGTGCCAGCAGCGTAGAGGGGGGGTTTGCCGGGCCCAGCAATGAGCAGTTCTTC. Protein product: CASSVEGGFAGPSNEQFF.

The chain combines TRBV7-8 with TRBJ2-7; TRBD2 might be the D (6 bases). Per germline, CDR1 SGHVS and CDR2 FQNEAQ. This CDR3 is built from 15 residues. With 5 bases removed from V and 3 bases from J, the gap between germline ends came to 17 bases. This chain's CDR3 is CASSPRAGKGYEQYV. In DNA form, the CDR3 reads TGTGCCAGCAGCCCCCGGGCGGGGAAAGGCTACGAGCAGTACGTC.

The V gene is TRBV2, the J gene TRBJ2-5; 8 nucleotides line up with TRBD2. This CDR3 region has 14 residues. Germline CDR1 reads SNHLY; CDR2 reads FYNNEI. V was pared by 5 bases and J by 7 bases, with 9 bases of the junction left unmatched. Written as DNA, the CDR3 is TGTGCCAGCAGTAACGGGGGGGCCAGGGGGACCCAGTACTTC. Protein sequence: CASSNGGARGTQYF.

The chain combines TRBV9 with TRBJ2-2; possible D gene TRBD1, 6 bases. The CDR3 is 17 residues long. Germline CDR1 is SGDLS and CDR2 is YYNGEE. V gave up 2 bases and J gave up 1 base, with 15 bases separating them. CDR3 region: CASSVYREQVNTGELFF. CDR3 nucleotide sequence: TGTGCCAGCAGCGTGTACAGGGAGCAGGTGAACACCGGGGAGCTGTTTTTT.

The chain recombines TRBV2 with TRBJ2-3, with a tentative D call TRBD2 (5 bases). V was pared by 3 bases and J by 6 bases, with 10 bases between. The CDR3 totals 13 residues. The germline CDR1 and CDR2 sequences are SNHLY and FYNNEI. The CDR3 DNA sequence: TGTGCCAGCAGTGACACGAGAGGGGATACGCAGTATTTT. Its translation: CASSDTRGDTQYF.

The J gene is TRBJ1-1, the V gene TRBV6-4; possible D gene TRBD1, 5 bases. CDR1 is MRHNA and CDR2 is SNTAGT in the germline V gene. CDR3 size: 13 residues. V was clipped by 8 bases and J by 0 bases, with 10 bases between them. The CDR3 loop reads CASLRGMNTEAFF. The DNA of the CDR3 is TGTGCCAGCCTCCGGGGGATGAACACTGAAGCTTTCTTT.

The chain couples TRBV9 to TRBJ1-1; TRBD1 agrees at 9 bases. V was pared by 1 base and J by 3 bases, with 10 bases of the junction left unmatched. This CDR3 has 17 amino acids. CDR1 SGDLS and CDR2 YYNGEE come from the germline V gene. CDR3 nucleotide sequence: TGTGCCAGCAGCGTATCCCGTAACAGGGGGCCAGACACTGAAGCTTTCTTT. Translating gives CASSVSRNRGPDTEAFF.